The rows below give T cell receptor beta chains drawn from one sample of a study of CD8 T cells in ankylosing spondylitis. One entry per CDR3 protein, called by TCRdb with MiXCR from the 5' RACE reads. Altogether almost 250,000 distinct CDR3 sequences are present, approximately 30% being singletons, with the ten largest covering around 4.2%. Sequencing was done on a sample of blood, either unsorted or a sorted T cell fraction (not recorded which). These receptors originate from a male donor with ankylosing spondylitis or in good health (not recorded which). CDR3s include the opening cysteine and the closing phenylalanine or tryptophan. A D gene is named only where the DNA matches it firmly. Some rows mark clone size as missing; the rest say once, few, many or name a class of expanded clone.

v_call,cdr3_length,j_call,clone_size,d_call,cdr3_aa,cdr3_nt
TRBV6-5,15,TRBJ2-3,NA,NA,CASSYWRVSTDTQYF,TGTGCCAGCAGTTACTGGAGGGTTTCCACAGATACGCAGTATTTT
TRBV12-3/TRBV12-4,14,TRBJ2-3,NA,NA,CASSPQGASDTQYF,TGTGCCAGCAGTCCACAGGGTGCGTCAGATACGCAGTATTTT
TRBV20-1,14,TRBJ1-5,few,NA,CSARAGPLAEPQHF,TGCAGTGCTAGAGCCGGGCCCCTTGCGGAGCCCCAGCATTTT
TRBV20-1,17,TRBJ2-3,NA,TRBD2,CSAEPQGLADSTDTQYF,TGCAGTGCTGAACCGCAGGGACTAGCGGATAGCACAGATACGCAGTATTTT
TRBV5-1,15,TRBJ1-6,few,TRBD1,CASSQGTGNNSPLHF,TGCGCCAGCAGTCAGGGGACAGGGAATAATTCACCCCTCCACTTT
TRBV7-9,14,TRBJ2-3,NA,NA,CASSFGPDHDTQYF,TGTGCCAGCAGCTTTGGTCCTGACCACGATACGCAGTATTTT
TRBV7-2,14,TRBJ2-7,few,NA,CASSLTEGPFEQYF,TGTGCCAGCAGCTTAACAGAGGGCCCGTTCGAGCAGTACTTC
TRBV20-1,16,TRBJ2-7,NA,NA,CSASGWGEHSSYEQYF,TGCAGTGCGTCCGGTTGGGGGGAGCACAGCTCCTACGAGCAGTACTTC
TRBV20-1,16,TRBJ2-1,few,TRBD2,CSARGGSGITYNEQFF,TGCAGTGCTAGAGGGGGTAGCGGGATCACCTACAATGAGCAGTTCTTC
TRBV20-1,14,TRBJ1-6,few,NA,CSARGLEEHSPLHF,TGCAGTGCCCGGGGCCTTGAAGAACATTCACCCCTCCACTTT
TRBV10-3,15,TRBJ2-3,NA,NA,CAISEGQGSTDTQYF,TGTGCCATCAGTGAGGGGCAGGGGAGCACAGATACGCAGTATTTT
TRBV7-8,14,TRBJ1-5,NA,NA,CASGGAGGNQPQHF,TGTGCCTCCGGGGGGGCTGGTGGCAATCAGCCCCAGCATTTT